A selection of T cell receptor beta chains follows, all from one sample in a study of neoadjuvant anti-PD-1 for oral cavity cancer. Sequencing used immunoSEQ multiplex PCR; TCRdb keeps in-frame clones, though not all of them. The data hold about 9,600 clones, with about 60% observed a single time. Sequencing used PBMCs, obtained after nivolumab (anti-PD-1) treatment. The receptor source for this set is a person between 40 and 80 years old with oral cavity squamous cell carcinoma. CDR3s include the opening cysteine and the closing phenylalanine or tryptophan. The D gene is left open where the match is weak. Size is stated for part of the rows, as once, few or many counts, or as a class when the clone is expanded.

abundance: .
v_gene: TRBV6-5
d_gene: .
j_gene: TRBJ2-3
CDR3aa: CASSYPQSGQYF
CDR3nt: TGTGCCAGCAGTTACCCTCAGTCGGGGCAGTATTTT

abundance: .
v_gene: TRBV5-1
d_gene: .
j_gene: TRBJ2-6
CDR3aa: CASSLGGWEGANVLTF
CDR3nt: TGCGCCAGCAGCTTGGGAGGTTGGGAAGGGGCCAACGTCCTGACTTTC

abundance: once
v_gene: TRBV6-5
d_gene: TRBD1
j_gene: TRBJ2-2
CDR3aa: CATMIEGQGVGELFF
CDR3nt: TGTGCCACCATGATCGAGGGACAGGGCGTGGGGGAGCTGTTTTTT

abundance: .
v_gene: TRBV2
d_gene: TRBD1
j_gene: TRBJ2-5
CDR3aa: CASSDRGTAIAQYF
CDR3nt: TGTGCCAGCAGTGACCGTGGGACAGCCATAGCCCAGTACTTC

abundance: .
v_gene: TRBV14
d_gene: .
j_gene: TRBJ2-2
CDR3aa: CASSRPTGGTGELFF
CDR3nt: TGTGCCAGCAGCCGACCGACAGGAGGGACCGGGGAGCTGTTTTTT

abundance: .
v_gene: TRBV7-6
d_gene: .
j_gene: TRBJ1-1
CDR3aa: CASSEAGLEAFF
CDR3nt: TGTGCCAGCAGCGAGGCAGGGTTAGAAGCTTTCTTT

abundance: .
v_gene: TRBV5-8
d_gene: .
j_gene: TRBJ1-1
CDR3aa: CASSLVVLRTVGTEAFF
CDR3nt: TGTGCCAGCAGCTTGGTGGTGTTGAGAACAGTAGGCACTGAAGCTTTCTTT

abundance: .
v_gene: TRBV2
d_gene: .
j_gene: TRBJ1-5
CDR3aa: CASSRQNNQPQHF
CDR3nt: TGTGCCAGCAGCCGACAGAACAATCAGCCCCAGCATTTT

abundance: few
v_gene: TRBV9
d_gene: .
j_gene: TRBJ1-6
CDR3aa: CASSSRQANSPLHF
CDR3nt: TGTGCCAGCAGCTCCCGACAGGCTAATTCACCCCTCCACTTT

abundance: .
v_gene: TRBV9
d_gene: TRBD1
j_gene: TRBJ1-6
CDR3aa: CASSVSGGQGTGDSPLHF
CDR3nt: TGTGCCAGCAGCGTGTCGGGGGGACAGGGGACTGGGGATTCACCCCTCCACTTT

abundance: .
v_gene: TRBV19
d_gene: .
j_gene: TRBJ1-6
CDR3aa: CASRQWRSDNSPLHF
CDR3nt: TGTGCCAGTAGACAATGGAGGAGCGATAATTCACCCCTCCACTTT

abundance: .
v_gene: TRBV2
d_gene: .
j_gene: TRBJ1-5
CDR3aa: CASSEGYNQPQHF
CDR3nt: TGTGCCAGCAGTGAAGGTTATAATCAGCCCCAGCATTTT

abundance: few
v_gene: TRBV19
d_gene: .
j_gene: TRBJ1-3
CDR3aa: CASSIMAGSSSGNTIYF
CDR3nt: TGTGCCAGTAGTATAATGGCAGGATCTAGCTCTGGAAACACCATATATTTT

abundance: .
v_gene: TRBV14
d_gene: .
j_gene: TRBJ2-1
CDR3aa: CASSQDRGSYNEQFF
CDR3nt: TGTGCCAGCAGCCAAGACCGGGGCTCCTACAATGAGCAGTTCTTC

abundance: .
v_gene: TRBV5-6
d_gene: .
j_gene: TRBJ1-2
CDR3aa: CASSLALRDLKGGYTF
CDR3nt: TGTGCCAGCAGCTTGGCCCTCCGGGACCTAAAAGGTGGCTACACCTTC

abundance: .
v_gene: TRBV7-6
d_gene: TRBD1
j_gene: TRBJ2-7
CDR3aa: CASSLGTGVAYEQYF
CDR3nt: TGTGCCAGCAGCTTAGGGACAGGGGTCGCATACGAGCAGTACTTC

abundance: .
v_gene: TRBV2
d_gene: .
j_gene: TRBJ1-2
CDR3aa: CASSEGANYGYTF
CDR3nt: TGTGCCAGCAGTGAAGGGGCAAACTATGGCTACACCTTC

abundance: few
v_gene: TRBV5-5
d_gene: TRBD2
j_gene: TRBJ2-1
CDR3aa: CASSIPSGGAYNEQFF
CDR3nt: TGTGCCAGCAGCATTCCTAGCGGGGGGGCTTACAATGAGCAGTTCTTC

abundance: .
v_gene: TRBV2
d_gene: .
j_gene: TRBJ1-1
CDR3aa: CASSEALNWQGEYTEAFF
CDR3nt: TGTGCCAGCAGTGAAGCCCTGAACTGGCAAGGGGAATACACTGAAGCTTTCTTT

abundance: .
v_gene: TRBV7-6
d_gene: .
j_gene: TRBJ1-3
CDR3aa: CASSRERGSGNTIYF
CDR3nt: TGTGCCAGCAGCAGAGAGAGAGGCTCTGGAAACACCATATATTTT

abundance: .
v_gene: TRBV20-1
d_gene: .
j_gene: TRBJ2-7
CDR3aa: CSASGTHEQYF
CDR3nt: TGCAGTGCTAGCGGCACACACGAGCAGTACTTC

abundance: .
v_gene: TRBV14
d_gene: TRBD1
j_gene: TRBJ1-2
CDR3aa: CASSPWTGGGYTF
CDR3nt: TGTGCCAGCAGCCCTTGGACAGGGGGTGGCTACACCTTC

abundance: .
v_gene: TRBV11-2
d_gene: .
j_gene: TRBJ2-5
CDR3aa: CASSLNREGTQYF
CDR3nt: TGTGCCAGCAGCTTAAACAGGGAGGGGACCCAGTACTTC

abundance: .
v_gene: TRBV6-5
d_gene: .
j_gene: TRBJ1-3
CDR3aa: CASSSIVSGNTIYF
CDR3nt: TGTGCCAGCAGTTCAATTGTCTCCGGAAACACCATATATTTT

abundance: .
v_gene: TRBV15
d_gene: .
j_gene: TRBJ2-7
CDR3aa: CATSRDPNRPYEQYF
CDR3nt: TGTGCCACCAGCAGAGATCCAAACAGGCCCTACGAGCAGTACTTC

abundance: .
v_gene: TRBV7-9
d_gene: .
j_gene: TRBJ2-5
CDR3aa: CASSPGTNEETQYF
CDR3nt: TGTGCCAGCAGCCCCGGGACAAATGAAGAGACCCAGTACTTC

abundance: .
v_gene: TRBV27
d_gene: .
j_gene: TRBJ2-1
CDR3aa: CASSLTSRHSSYNEQFF
CDR3nt: TGTGCCAGCAGTCTTACTAGCCGGCATAGCTCCTACAATGAGCAGTTCTTC

abundance: .
v_gene: TRBV15
d_gene: .
j_gene: TRBJ2-5
CDR3aa: CATSRDPGETQYF
CDR3nt: TGTGCCACCAGCAGAGACCCTGGGGAGACCCAGTACTTC

abundance: .
v_gene: TRBV9
d_gene: TRBD1
j_gene: TRBJ1-2
CDR3aa: CASSVTGTGGDGYTF
CDR3nt: TGTGCCAGCAGCGTAACCGGGACAGGGGGCGATGGCTACACCTTC

abundance: .
v_gene: TRBV7-8
d_gene: .
j_gene: TRBJ2-1
CDR3aa: CASSSPTTTNYNEQFF
CDR3nt: TGTGCCAGCAGCTCCCCGACCACGACCAACTACAATGAGCAGTTCTTC

abundance: once
v_gene: TRBV5-1
d_gene: TRBD2
j_gene: TRBJ2-1
CDR3aa: CASSSGTSGGATPVEQFF
CDR3nt: TGCGCCAGCAGCTCGGGGACTAGCGGGGGGGCAACCCCCGTTGAGCAGTTCTTC

abundance: .
v_gene: TRBV9
d_gene: .
j_gene: TRBJ2-2
CDR3aa: CASSVAGRTNTGELFF
CDR3nt: TGTGCCAGCAGCGTAGCGGGACGGACGAACACCGGGGAGCTGTTTTTT

abundance: .
v_gene: TRBV19
d_gene: .
j_gene: TRBJ1-4
CDR3aa: CASTWGASEKLFF
CDR3nt: TGTGCCAGTACCTGGGGGGCGAGCGAAAAACTGTTTTTT

abundance: few
v_gene: TRBV5-1
d_gene: TRBD1
j_gene: TRBJ1-2
CDR3aa: CASSAMTGMNGYTF
CDR3nt: TGCGCCAGCAGCGCCATGACAGGGATGAATGGCTACACCTTC

abundance: .
v_gene: TRBV6-5
d_gene: .
j_gene: TRBJ1-4
CDR3aa: CASSRDYNEKLFF
CDR3nt: TGTGCCAGCAGTCGGGACTATAATGAAAAACTGTTTTTT

abundance: .
v_gene: TRBV7-9
d_gene: .
j_gene: TRBJ2-5
CDR3aa: CASSLEGAHETQYF
CDR3nt: TGTGCCAGCAGCTTGGAGGGGGCGCATGAGACCCAGTACTTC

abundance: few
v_gene: TRBV19
d_gene: .
j_gene: TRBJ1-5
CDR3aa: CASSSLAGFNQPQHF
CDR3nt: TGTGCCAGTAGTAGCCTGGCCGGCTTCAATCAGCCCCAGCATTTT

abundance: .
v_gene: TRBV7-9
d_gene: .
j_gene: TRBJ2-7
CDR3aa: CASSARLGEQYF
CDR3nt: TGTGCCAGCAGCGCCAGGTTGGGCGAGCAGTACTTC

abundance: once
v_gene: TRBV9
d_gene: .
j_gene: TRBJ1-1
CDR3aa: CASSAQRVMNTEAFF
CDR3nt: TGTGCCAGCAGCGCCCAACGGGTCATGAACACTGAAGCTTTCTTT

abundance: .
v_gene: TRBV7-9
d_gene: .
j_gene: TRBJ2-7
CDR3aa: CASGQQHYEQYF
CDR3nt: TGTGCCAGCGGTCAGCAACACTACGAGCAGTACTTC

abundance: .
v_gene: TRBV5-6
d_gene: .
j_gene: TRBJ1-6
CDR3aa: CASSLVRSSYNSPLRF
CDR3nt: TGTGCCAGCAGCTTGGTAAGGAGCTCCTATAATTCACCCCTCCGCTTT

abundance: few
v_gene: TRBV6-6
d_gene: .
j_gene: TRBJ2-1
CDR3aa: CASSYGLLAGNEQFF
CDR3nt: TGTGCCAGCAGTTACGGGTTACTAGCTGGGAATGAGCAGTTCTTC

abundance: .
v_gene: TRBV5-1
d_gene: .
j_gene: TRBJ2-6
CDR3aa: CASSSDSSGANVLTF
CDR3nt: TGCGCCAGCAGCTCTGACAGCTCTGGGGCCAACGTCCTGACTTTC

abundance: .
v_gene: TRBV5-1
d_gene: .
j_gene: TRBJ1-1
CDR3aa: CASSLAGTTEAFF
CDR3nt: TGCGCCAGCAGCTTGGCCGGGACCACTGAAGCTTTCTTT

abundance: .
v_gene: TRBV11-2
d_gene: TRBD1
j_gene: TRBJ1-1
CDR3aa: CASSPRTGVTEAFF
CDR3nt: TGTGCCAGCAGCCCCCGGACAGGGGTCACTGAAGCTTTCTTT

abundance: .
v_gene: TRBV4-2
d_gene: TRBD1
j_gene: TRBJ1-3
CDR3aa: CASSQDRTGRNTIYF
CDR3nt: TGTGCCAGCAGCCAAGATCGGACAGGGCGAAACACCATATATTTT

abundance: .
v_gene: TRBV25-1
d_gene: TRBD1
j_gene: TRBJ2-5
CDR3aa: CASSQGQFQETQYF
CDR3nt: TGTGCCAGCAGTCAGGGACAGTTCCAAGAGACCCAGTACTTC

abundance: .
v_gene: TRBV5-6
d_gene: .
j_gene: TRBJ1-1
CDR3aa: CASSLGTRITEAFF
CDR3nt: TGTGCCAGCAGCCTCGGGACACGGATCACTGAAGCTTTCTTT

abundance: few
v_gene: TRBV28
d_gene: .
j_gene: TRBJ1-5
CDR3aa: CASSLVSNQPQHF
CDR3nt: TGTGCCAGCAGTCTCGTAAGCAATCAGCCCCAGCATTTT

abundance: .
v_gene: TRBV10-1
d_gene: .
j_gene: TRBJ1-1
CDR3aa: CASSESIRITEAFF
CDR3nt: TGCGCCAGCAGTGAGTCGATCAGGATCACTGAAGCTTTCTTT

abundance: .
v_gene: TRBV14
d_gene: .
j_gene: TRBJ1-1
CDR3aa: CASSQDWGVTEAFF
CDR3nt: TGTGCCAGCAGCCAAGATTGGGGGGTCACTGAAGCTTTCTTT